Presented here are 5 T cell receptor beta chains from one specimen sequenced in a study of T cell responses to AZD1222 COVID-19 vaccine. The data were produced by immunoSEQ multiplex PCR, yet TCRdb's version contains in-frame clones alone and is incomplete. Seen here are some 170,000 clones, 90% to 95% observed once, and the top ten hold roughly 1%. The specimen was peripheral blood, collected 28 days after the second dose of the MenACWY control vaccine. The receptors stem from an adult who received the MenACWY meningococcal vaccine as a control.

With regard to this clone: Its ends do not fully match the called genes, so a read error is possible. This chain joins TRBV27 and TRBJ2-3; TRBD1 aligns across 9 bases. The CDR3 consists of 15 residues. CDR1 and CDR2 from the germline V gene are MNHEY and SMNVEV (reference sequence). In DNA form, the CDR3 reads TGTGCCAACAGTTCAGGGGGACAGGGAACAGATACGCAGTATTTT. Translation: CANSSGGQGTDTQYF.

This clone was found once. This rearrangement joins TRBV28 to TRBJ1-2; D perhaps matches TRBD1 (6 bases). V was pared by 8 bases and J by 4 bases, with 14 bases between. The CDR3 is made up of 13 amino acids. The germline gives CDR1 MDHEN, CDR2 SYDVKM. The CDR3 nucleotides are TGTGCCAGCCGACAGGAGGTAGTCTATGGCTACACCTTC. Translated: CASRQEVVYGYTF.

J is TRBJ2-7 and V is TRBV4-1; D is ambiguous. Germline V gives CDR1 MGHRA, CDR2 YSYEKL. Trimming removed 8 bases at V and 0 bases at J, with 14 bases between. The CDR3 covers 14 residues. CDR3 in DNA: TGCGCCAGCCGCGATGACGGCAGCTCCTACGAGCAGTACTTC. Translated: CASRDDGSSYEQYF.

The V call is TRBV10-3, the J call TRBJ1-6; D unresolved. Germline V CDR1 and CDR2: ENHRY, SYGVKD. V was pared by 3 bases and J by 2 bases, with 11 bases between. CDR3 length: 16 residues. The CDR3 is CAISEYQIPYNSPLHF. CDR3 bases: TGTGCCATCAGTGAATACCAGATCCCCTATAATTCACCCCTCCACTTT.

The V and J genes are TRBV27 and TRBJ1-2, with TRBD1 as a possible D gene (6 bases). This CDR3 contains 13 residues. With 4 bases removed from V and 6 bases from J, the gap between germline ends came to 12 bases. Germline V CDR1 and CDR2: MNHEY, SMNVEV (reference sequence). This chain's CDR3 is CASSSTGFDGYTF. The CDR3 nucleotides read TGTGCCAGCAGTTCCACAGGGTTCGATGGCTACACCTTC.